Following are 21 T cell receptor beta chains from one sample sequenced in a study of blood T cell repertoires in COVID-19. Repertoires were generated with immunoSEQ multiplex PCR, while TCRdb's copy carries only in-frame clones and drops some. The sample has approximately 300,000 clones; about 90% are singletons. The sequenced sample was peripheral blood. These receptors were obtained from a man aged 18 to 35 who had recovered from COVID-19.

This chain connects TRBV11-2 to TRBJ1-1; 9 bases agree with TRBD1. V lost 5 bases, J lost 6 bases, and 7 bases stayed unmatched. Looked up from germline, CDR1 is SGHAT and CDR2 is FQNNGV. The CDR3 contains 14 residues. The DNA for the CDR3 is TGTGCCAGCAGCGAACAGGGGGCGGGGGCTGAAGCTTTCTTT. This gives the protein CASSEQGAGAEAFF.

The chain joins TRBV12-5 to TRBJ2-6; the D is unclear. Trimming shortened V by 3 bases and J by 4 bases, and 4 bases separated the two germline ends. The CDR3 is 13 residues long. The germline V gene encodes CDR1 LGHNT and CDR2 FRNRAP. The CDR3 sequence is CASGLSGANVLTF. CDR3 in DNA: TGTGCTAGTGGTTTATCAGGGGCCAACGTCCTGACTTTC.

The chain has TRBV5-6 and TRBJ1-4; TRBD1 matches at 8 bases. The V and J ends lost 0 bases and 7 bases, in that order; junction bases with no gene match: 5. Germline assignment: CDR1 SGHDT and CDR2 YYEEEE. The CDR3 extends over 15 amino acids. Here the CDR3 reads CASSLGQGAGEKLFF. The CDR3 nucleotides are TGTGCCAGCAGCTTGGGGCAGGGGGCTGGTGAAAAACTGTTTTTT.

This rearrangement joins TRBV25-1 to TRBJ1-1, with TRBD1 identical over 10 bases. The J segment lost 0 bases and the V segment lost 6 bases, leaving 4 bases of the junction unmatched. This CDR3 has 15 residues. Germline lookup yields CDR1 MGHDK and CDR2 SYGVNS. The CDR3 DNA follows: TGTGCCAGCAGGGACAGGGGGACCATGAACACTGAAGCTTTCTTT. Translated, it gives CASRDRGTMNTEAFF.

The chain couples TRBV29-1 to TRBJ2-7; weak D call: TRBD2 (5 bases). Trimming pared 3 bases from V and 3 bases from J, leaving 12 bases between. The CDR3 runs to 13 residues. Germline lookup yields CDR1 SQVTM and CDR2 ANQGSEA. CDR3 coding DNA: TGCAGCGTTGAGGGATTTCGGGGCTACGAGCAGTACTTC. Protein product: CSVEGFRGYEQYF.

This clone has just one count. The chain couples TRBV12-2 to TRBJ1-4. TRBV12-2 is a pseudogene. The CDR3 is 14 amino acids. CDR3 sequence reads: CANGGRPEDEKLFF. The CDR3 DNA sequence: TGTGCAAATGGGGGGAGGCCTGAAGATGAAAAACTGTTTTTT.

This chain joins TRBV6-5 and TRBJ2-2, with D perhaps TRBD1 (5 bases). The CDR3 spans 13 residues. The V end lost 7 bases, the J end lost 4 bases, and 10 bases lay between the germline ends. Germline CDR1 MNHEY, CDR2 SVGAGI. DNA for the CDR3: TGTGCCAGCACCCTACAGGCCACCGGGGAGCTGTTTTTT. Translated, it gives CASTLQATGELFF.

As DNA, the CDR3 is TGTGCCAGCTCACCACGCCTTTCTACAGGGGGCACCACTGAAGCTTTCTTT. This codes for CASSPRLSTGGTTEAFF. V and J are TRBV18 and TRBJ1-1; 9 nucleotides agree with TRBD1. J lost 4 bases, V lost 1 base, and 10 bases had no gene match. CDR3 size: 17 residues. CDR1 is KGHSH, CDR2 LQKENI, per germline.

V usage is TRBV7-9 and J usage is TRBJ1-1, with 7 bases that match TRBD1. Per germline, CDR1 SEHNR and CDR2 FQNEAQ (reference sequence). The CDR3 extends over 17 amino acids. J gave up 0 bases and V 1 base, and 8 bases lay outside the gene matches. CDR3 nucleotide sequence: TGTGCCAGCAGCTTAGGCCAGGGGGGCCTTCTGAACACTGAAGCTTTCTTT. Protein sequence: CASSLGQGGLLNTEAFF. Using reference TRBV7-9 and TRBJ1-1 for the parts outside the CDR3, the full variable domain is DTGVSQNPRHKITKRGQNVTFRCDPISEHNRLYWYRQTLGQGPEFLTYFQNEAQLEKSRLLSDRFSAERPKGSFSTLEIQRTEQGDSAMYLCASSLGQGGLLNTEAFFGQGTRLTVV.

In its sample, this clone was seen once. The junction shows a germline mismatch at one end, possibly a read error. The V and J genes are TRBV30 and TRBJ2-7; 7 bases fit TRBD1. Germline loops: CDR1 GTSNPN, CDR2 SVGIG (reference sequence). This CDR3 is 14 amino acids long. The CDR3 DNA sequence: TGTGCTTGGACCGGGACAGAGAGCTCCTACGAGCAGTACTTC. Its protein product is CAWTGTESSYEQYF.

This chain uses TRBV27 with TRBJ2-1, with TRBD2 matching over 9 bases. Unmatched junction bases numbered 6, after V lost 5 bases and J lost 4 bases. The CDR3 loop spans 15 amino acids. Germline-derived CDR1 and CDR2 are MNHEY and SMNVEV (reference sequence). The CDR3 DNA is TGTGCCAGCAGTCGACAGACTAGCGGATACAATGAGCAGTTCTTC. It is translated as CASSRQTSGYNEQFF.

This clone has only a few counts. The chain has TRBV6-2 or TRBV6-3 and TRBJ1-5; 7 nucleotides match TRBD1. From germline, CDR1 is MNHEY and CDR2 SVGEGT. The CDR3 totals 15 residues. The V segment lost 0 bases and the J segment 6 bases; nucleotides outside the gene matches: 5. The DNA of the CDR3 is TGTGCCAGCAGTTACTCCACAGGGGAGACTCAGCCCCAGCATTTT. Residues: CASSYSTGETQPQHF.

CDR3 in amino acids: CASSVGTSGAVNTGELFF. The CDR3 region has the DNA TGTGCCAGCAGCGTCGGGACTAGCGGGGCAGTGAACACCGGGGAGCTGTTTTTT. The V and J genes are TRBV9 and TRBJ2-2, with 13 bases that match TRBD2. Germline CDR1 and CDR2: SGDLS and YYNGEE. V gave up 2 bases and J gave up 1 base; unmatched junction bases: 5. The CDR3 has 18 residues.

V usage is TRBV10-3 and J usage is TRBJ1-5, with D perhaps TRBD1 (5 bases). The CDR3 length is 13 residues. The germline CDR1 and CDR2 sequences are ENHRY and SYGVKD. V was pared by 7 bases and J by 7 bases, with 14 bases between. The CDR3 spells CAITGDLTQPQHF. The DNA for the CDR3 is TGTGCCATCACGGGGGATTTAACCCAGCCCCAGCATTTT.

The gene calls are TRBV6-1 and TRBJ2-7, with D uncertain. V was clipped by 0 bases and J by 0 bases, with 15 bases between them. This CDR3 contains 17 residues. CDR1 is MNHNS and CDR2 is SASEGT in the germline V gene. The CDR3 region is CASSEAGFFSSSYEQYF. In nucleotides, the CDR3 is TGTGCCAGCAGTGAAGCGGGCTTCTTTTCGAGCTCCTACGAGCAGTACTTC.

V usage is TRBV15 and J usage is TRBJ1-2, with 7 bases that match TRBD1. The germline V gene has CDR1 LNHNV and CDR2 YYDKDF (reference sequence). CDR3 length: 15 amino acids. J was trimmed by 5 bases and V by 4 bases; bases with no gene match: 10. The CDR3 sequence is CATSTTPTGSYGYTF. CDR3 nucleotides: TGTGCCACCAGCACCACCCCGACAGGGTCATATGGCTACACCTTC.

The CDR3 spells CASSISQGRELSDEQFF. CDR3 DNA sequence: TGTGCCAGCAGCATCTCTCAGGGGAGGGAACTCAGCGATGAGCAGTTCTTC. This rearrangement joins TRBV7-2 to TRBJ2-1; weak D call: TRBD2 (7 bases). The ends were cut back, 5 bases at V and 8 bases at J, with 25 bases in the middle. Germline lookup yields CDR1 SGHTA and CDR2 FQGNSA. The CDR3 spans 17 residues. Complete variable domain (other parts from reference TRBV7-2 and TRBJ2-1): GAGVSQSPSNKVTEKGKDVELRCDPISGHTALYWYRQSLGQGLEFLIYFQGNSAPDKSGLPSDRFSAERTGGSVSTLTIQRTQQEDSAVYLCASSISQGRELSDEQFFGPGTRLTVL.

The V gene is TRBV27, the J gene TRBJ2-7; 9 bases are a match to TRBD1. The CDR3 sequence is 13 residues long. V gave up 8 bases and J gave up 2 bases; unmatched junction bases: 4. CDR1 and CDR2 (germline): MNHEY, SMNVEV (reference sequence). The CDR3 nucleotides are TGTGCCAGCTGGACAGGGGACGCCTACGAGCAGTACTTC. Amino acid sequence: CASWTGDAYEQYF.

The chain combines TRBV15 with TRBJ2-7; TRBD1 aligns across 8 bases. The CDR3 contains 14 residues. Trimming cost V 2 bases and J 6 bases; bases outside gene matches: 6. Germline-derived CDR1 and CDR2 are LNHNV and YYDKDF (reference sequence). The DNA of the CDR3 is TGTGCCACCAGCAGACTTACAACAGGGGGCGAGCAGTACTTC. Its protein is CATSRLTTGGEQYF.

The CDR3 is CASRPQGAGELFF. As DNA, the CDR3 is TGTGCCAGCAGACCACAGGGGGCCGGGGAGCTGTTTTTT. J is TRBJ2-2 and V is TRBV6-6; 8 bases agree with TRBD1. V trimming: 6 bases; J trimming: 6 bases; junction bases outside the gene matches: 3. This CDR3 has 13 amino acids. Looked up from germline, CDR1 is MNHNY and CDR2 is SVGAGI (reference sequence).

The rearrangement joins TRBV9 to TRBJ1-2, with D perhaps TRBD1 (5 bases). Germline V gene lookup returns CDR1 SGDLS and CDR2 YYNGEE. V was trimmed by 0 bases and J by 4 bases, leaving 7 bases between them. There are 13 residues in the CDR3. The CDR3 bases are TGTGCCAGCAGCGTAGGGGGCGCCTATGGCTACACCTTC. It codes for CASSVGGAYGYTF. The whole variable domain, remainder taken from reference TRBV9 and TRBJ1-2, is DSGVTQTPKHLITATGQRVTLRCSPRSGDLSVYWYQQSLDQGLQFLIQYYNGEERAKGNILERFSAQQFPDLHSELNLSSLELGDSALYFCASSVGGAYGYTFGSGTRLTVV.